This T cell receptor beta chain was identified in a study of identical twins. Overall study results and limits: With abundant cord blood beta clonotypes, insertions were fewer; memory repertoires showed no such pattern. Invariant T cells like MAIT and iNKT could partly confound the zero-insertion analyses.

CDR1 is MNHNS and CDR2 is SASEGT in the germline V gene. This CDR3 region has 13 residues. V was trimmed by 7 bases and J by 1 base, leaving 9 bases between them. Donors uniformly comprised healthy Caucasians. The table lists this clonotype with a few counts. The antigen is undetermined. TCRdb analysed the 5' RACE reads with MiXCR anew, one entry per CDR3 protein. The sample consists of about 890,000 distinct CDR3 sequences, roughly 12% of them appearing once. Separately, the same data were catalogued under a study of yellow fever vaccine responses in identical twins.

The chain links TRBV6-1 to TRBJ2-3; D gene ambiguous. The receptor comes from a woman aged 18-35 years in good health. Sequenced material: PBMCs. Written as DNA, the CDR3 is TGTGCCAGCAAGAGTTTTGGCACAGATACGCAGTATTTT. This sequence encodes CASKSFGTDTQYF.